This T cell receptor (beta chain) was obtained from a study of T cell responses to AZD1222 COVID-19 vaccine. Study information: Second doses at about 4 or about 12 weeks were pooled.

Whole-study findings and limits: Most donors were white British and more were female, and clonal diversity was possibly underestimated. There were vaccine-associated CD4 TCRs across spike, dominant at 160-218 and 743-854. Spike-specific TCR repertoires showed rising breadth and depth after two AZD1222 doses.

This clone was detected only once. Its antigen is as yet unknown. V was clipped by 6 bases and J by 4 bases; unmatched bases: 8. The CDR3 is 14 amino acids. CDR1 and CDR2 (germline): MNHEY, SVGAGI. TCRdb's table, derived via immunoSEQ multiplex PCR, lists solely in-frame clones and lacks some. The sample holds 100,000 to 150,000 clones, 89% seen once. The sequence was collected from an adult in good health. The chain couples TRBV6-5 to TRBJ1-2; 7 bases are shared with TRBD1. Source: peripheral blood, taken on day 0 of AZD1222 vaccination. The CDR3 protein is CASRAQTGPYGYTF. The CDR3 nucleotides read TGTGCCAGCAGAGCCCAGACAGGGCCCTATGGCTACACCTTC.